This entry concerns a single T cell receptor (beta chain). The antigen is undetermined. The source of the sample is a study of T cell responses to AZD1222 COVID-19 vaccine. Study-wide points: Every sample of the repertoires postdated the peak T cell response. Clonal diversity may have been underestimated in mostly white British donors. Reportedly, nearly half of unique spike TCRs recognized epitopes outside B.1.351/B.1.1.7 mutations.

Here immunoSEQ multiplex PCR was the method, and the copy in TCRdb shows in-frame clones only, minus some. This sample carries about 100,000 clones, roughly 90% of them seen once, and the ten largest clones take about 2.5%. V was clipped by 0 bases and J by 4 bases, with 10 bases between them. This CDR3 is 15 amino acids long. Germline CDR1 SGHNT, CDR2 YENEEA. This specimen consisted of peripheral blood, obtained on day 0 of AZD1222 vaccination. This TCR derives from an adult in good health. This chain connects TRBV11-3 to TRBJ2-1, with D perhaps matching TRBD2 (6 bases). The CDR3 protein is CASSLESGEYNEQFF. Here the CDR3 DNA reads TGTGCCAGCAGCTTAGAGTCGGGAGAGTACAATGAGCAGTTCTTC.